This entry is about one TCR beta chain. Its specificity is unknown. TCRdb re-called the 5' RACE reads with MiXCR, one entry per CDR3 protein. The repertoire includes about 120,000 distinct CDR3 sequences, 3% to 3.5% of them detected once, and 1.3% sits in the top ten. The sample belongs to a study of neurological immune-mediated disorders. Study-level points and caveats: Among expanded clones, no CDR3 amino acid sequences were shared across subjects, a pattern suggesting private repertoires in all groups.

CDR1 is SGHTA, CDR2 FQGNSA, per germline. V trimming: 5 bases; J trimming: 5 bases; junction bases outside the gene matches: 3. This CDR3 is 15 amino acids long. This receptor was taken from a woman aged 25 to 39 with multiple sclerosis. Sequencing input: PBMCs. This sequence joins TRBV7-2 and TRBJ2-1; 13 nucleotides match TRBD2. This chain's CDR3 is CASSQGLAGNNEQFF. DNA for the CDR3: TGTGCCAGCAGCCAGGGACTAGCGGGAAACAATGAGCAGTTCTTC. Together with reference TRBV7-2 and TRBJ2-1, the CDR3 gives the full variable domain: GAGVSQSPSNKVTEKGKDVELRCDPISGHTALYWYRQSLGQGLEFLIYFQGNSAPDKSGLPSDRFSAERTGGSVSTLTIQRTQQEDSAVYLCASSQGLAGNNEQFFGPGTRLTVL.